This TCR beta chain stems from a study of shared clonotypes between healthy human individuals. Measured with immunoSEQ multiplex PCR; TCRdb has only the in-frame clones, and not every one. The sample includes around 2.1 million clones, roughly 91% of them seen just once. The table lists this clone with a count of one. Cells designated naive CD8 were CD45RO-negative and were positively selected for CCR7, with terminally differentiated effector memory CD45RA+ cells excluded. V lost 5 bases, J lost 0 bases, and 14 bases lay in between. This CDR3 has 16 residues. The germline CDR1 and CDR2 sequences are MDHEN and SYDVKM.

The chain joins TRBV28 to TRBJ1-5, with a weak D call TRBD1 (5 bases). The TCR sequence derives from a man younger than 35 in good health. Some clones in this sample may be carry-over from other donors' samples. Sequencing input: naive CD8+ T cells from PBMCs. This CDR3 reads CASSPGPRYSNQPQHF. CDR3 coding DNA: TGTGCCAGCAGTCCGGGACCGAGATATAGCAATCAGCCCCAGCATTTT. Variable domain in full (rest from reference TRBV28 and TRBJ1-5): DVKVTQSSRYLVKRTGEKVFLECVQDMDHENMFWYRQDPGLGLRLIYFSYDVKMKEKGDIPEGYSVSREKKERFSLILESASTNQTSMYLCASSPGPRYSNQPQHFGDGTRLSIL.